Here is one T cell receptor beta chain with its context. Under the authors' procedure: Reference gene primer amplification yielded estimated nucleated cell counts. Some clones are missing from TCRdb's copy, which holds only in-frame ones; the method was immunoSEQ multiplex PCR. The V and J calls and the clone size are those of that table, but D and trimming were determined from the DNA. The repertoire consists of some 74,000 clones, with roughly 80% occurring once and the leading ten covering about 4.8%. Trimming stripped 0 bases from V and 10 bases from J, with 10 bases between. CDR1 and CDR2 (germline): SGHAT, FQNNGV. CDR3 length: 13 residues. This sample is drawn from a study of blood T cell repertoires in COVID-19. Across the whole study: COVID-19 samples from acute and convalescent phases originated in the United States, Italy and Spain. T cells, B-cell-depleted T cells, or PBMCs supplied cDNA or gDNA.

The receptor comes from a woman aged 80 or over with active or convalescent COVID-19. The genes are TRBV11-2 and TRBJ1-3, with D unresolved. Sequencing was carried out using peripheral blood. The CDR3 region is CASSLDPGSTIYF. The DNA for the CDR3 is TGTGCCAGCAGCTTAGATCCGGGGTCTACCATATATTTT.